Listed below are T cell receptor beta chains from one sample, sequenced in a study of blood T cell repertoires in COVID-19. Sequenced by immunoSEQ multiplex PCR; TCRdb stores in-frame clones only, minus some. The data contain 90,000 or so clones, roughly nine tenths of them singletons. The sequenced sample was peripheral blood. These receptors all come from an older woman with COVID-19, enrolled during active disease. Both conserved end residues are part of each CDR3. The order of the fields is J gene, V gene, D gene, clone size, CDR3 DNA, CDR3 protein. The D gene is left open where the match is weak. Expanded clones get a size class; other rows say once, few or many, or leave the size out.

TRBJ2-3 | TRBV6-2/TRBV6-3 | NA | once | TGTGCCAGCAGTGTCGTCACAGATACGCAGTATTTT | CASSVVTDTQYF
TRBJ1-3 | TRBV6-5 | NA | NA | TGTGCCAGCAGTTACTCGATACCAGGGGCTGGAAACACCATATATTTT | CASSYSIPGAGNTIYF
TRBJ1-2 | TRBV2 | NA | NA | TGTGCCAGCAGTGAAAAACAGGGACCCTATGGCTACACCTTC | CASSEKQGPYGYTF
TRBJ2-7 | TRBV6-2/TRBV6-3 | TRBD1 | NA | TGTGCCAGCAGTTACCCGGCAGGGGGATACGAGCAGTACTTC | CASSYPAGGYEQYF
TRBJ1-1 | TRBV27 | TRBD1 | NA | TGTGCCAGCAGTCAGGACAGGGAAACTGAAGCTTTCTTT | CASSQDRETEAFF
TRBJ2-5 | TRBV3-1/TRBV3-2 | TRBD2 | few | TGTGCCAGCAGCCCGAGGGGGACTAGCCGCGAGACCCAGTACTTC | CASSPRGTSRETQYF
TRBJ1-2 | TRBV7-9 | TRBD1 | NA | TGTGCCAGCAGCTTAAGCTTACAGGGGGACTATGGCTACACCTTC | CASSLSLQGDYGYTF
TRBJ1-1 | TRBV7-9 | NA | NA | TGTGCCAGCAGCTTAGGGTGGTGGCAGGGGCGGAGTGAAGCTTTCTTT | CASSLGWWQGRSEAFF
TRBJ2-3 | TRBV6-5 | NA | once | TGTGCCAGCAGCAGACCAAACAGGGATACGCAGTATTTT | CASSRPNRDTQYF
TRBJ2-7 | TRBV7-9 | NA | NA | TGTGCCAGCAGCTTAAAACAGGCCTACGAGCAGTACTTC | CASSLKQAYEQYF
TRBJ1-1 | TRBV5-1 | NA | NA | TGCGCCAGCAGCTCCACCCCAGGGTCTCCTGAAGCTTTCTTT | CASSSTPGSPEAFF
TRBJ2-1 | TRBV6-2/TRBV6-3 | TRBD2 | NA | TGTGCCAGCAGTTCTACTAGCGGGGGGCGGGATGAGCAGTTCTTC | CASSSTSGGRDEQFF
TRBJ2-3 | TRBV12-3/TRBV12-4 | TRBD2 | NA | TGTGCCAGTAGCGGGGGCAGGGATACGCAGTATTTT | CASSGGRDTQYF
TRBJ1-5 | TRBV6-5 | NA | NA | TGTGCCAGCAGTACCAGTCCTAATCAGCCCCAGCATTTT | CASSTSPNQPQHF
TRBJ1-2 | TRBV18 | NA | NA | TGTGCCAGCTCACCAAGGGGAATAGACCCTAACTATGGCTACACCTTC | CASSPRGIDPNYGYTF
TRBJ1-2 | TRBV6-5 | TRBD1 | few | TGTGCCAGCAGTTCACAGGGGTATGGCTACACCTTC | CASSSQGYGYTF
TRBJ1-6 | TRBV6-5 | TRBD1 | NA | TGTGCCAGCGGCCGGGACAGGACGAATTCACCCCTCCACTTT | CASGRDRTNSPLHF
TRBJ2-1 | TRBV7-9 | TRBD2 | NA | TGTGCCAGCAGCTTAGGCCACGGGACTAGCGGGGGCATGAATGTAGGGTTCTTC | CASSLGHGTSGGMNVGFF
TRBJ1-5 | TRBV30 | TRBD1 | NA | TGTGCCTGGAGTGCCCAGACAGGGCGCAATCAGCCCCAGCATTTT | CAWSAQTGRNQPQHF
TRBJ2-3 | TRBV18 | NA | NA | TGTGCCAGCTCACCTCCCAGGGAGGGCACAGATACGCAGTATTTT | CASSPPREGTDTQYF
TRBJ2-1 | TRBV7-8 | TRBD2 | NA | TGTGCCAGCAGATTCGGACTAGCGGGGGCCCCATACAATGAGCAGTTCTTC | CASRFGLAGAPYNEQFF
TRBJ1-2 | TRBV30 | NA | NA | TGTGCCTGGAGTATGGCCTATGGCTACACCTTC | CAWSMAYGYTF
TRBJ1-3 | TRBV25-1 | TRBD1 | NA | TGTGCCAGCAGGGGAGACAGGGGTGATAACACCATATATTTT | CASRGDRGDNTIYF
TRBJ1-2 | TRBV7-2 | NA | NA | TGTGCCAGCAGCTTAGAAGGGGATGGCTACACCTTC | CASSLEGDGYTF
TRBJ2-2 | TRBV11-3 | TRBD1 | NA | TGTGCCAGCGGAGTGGGGGACAGGGATGGCGGGGAGCTGTTTTTT | CASGVGDRDGGELFF
TRBJ1-3 | TRBV6-6 | NA | NA | TGTGCCAGCAGTTACCCACAGAGCTCTGGAAACACCATATATTTT | CASSYPQSSGNTIYF
TRBJ2-7 | TRBV19 | TRBD2 | few | TGTGCCAGTAGTATATTGGGAGGGACTTCCGAGCAGTACTTC | CASSILGGTSEQYF
TRBJ2-7 | TRBV25-1 | NA | few | TGTGCCAGCAGTGAATCTCTTGAGAGCTCCTACGAGCAGTACTTC | CASSESLESSYEQYF
TRBJ1-6 | TRBV30 | NA | NA | TGTGCCTGGAGGACTCCCTCCTATAATTCACCCCTCCACTTT | CAWRTPSYNSPLHF
TRBJ1-2 | TRBV2 | NA | NA | TGTGCCAGCAGTGGACAGGATATGGGCTACACCTTC | CASSGQDMGYTF
TRBJ2-6 | TRBV7-3 | NA | NA | TGTGCCAGCAGCTTAACTTCGAGCTCTGGGGCCAACGTCCTGACTTTC | CASSLTSSSGANVLTF
TRBJ2-1 | TRBV7-9 | TRBD2 | NA | TGTGCCAGCAGCAAAACCCTAGCGGTACAACACAGTGAGCAGTTCTTC | CASSKTLAVQHSEQFF
TRBJ1-2 | TRBV4-2 | NA | NA | TGTGCCAGCAGCCAAGCCAGGGGTGATGGCTACACCTTC | CASSQARGDGYTF
TRBJ1-6 | TRBV3-1/TRBV3-2 | NA | NA | TGTGCCAGCAGCCTCGGGAGGCCACCCCTCCACTTT | CASSLGRPPLHF
TRBJ2-3 | TRBV5-4 | TRBD2 | NA | TGTGCCAGCAGCAGTCTAGCGGGGGGTACCTCTAGCACAGATACGCAGTATTTT | CASSSLAGGTSSTDTQYF
TRBJ2-7 | TRBV6-5 | NA | NA | TGTGCCAGCAGGCCCCCGGGTTCAAGACACGAGCAGTACTTC | CASRPPGSRHEQYF
TRBJ1-1 | TRBV19 | NA | few | TGTGCCAGTAGTATAAACAGGGAGACTAACACTGAAGCTTTCTTT | CASSINRETNTEAFF
TRBJ1-1 | TRBV2 | NA | NA | TGTGCCAGCATGGCCAGAACTGAAGCTTTCTTT | CASMARTEAFF
TRBJ2-5 | TRBV2 | TRBD1 | NA | TGTGCCAGCAGCCAGGGGGTCTGGGAGACCCAGTACTTC | CASSQGVWETQYF
TRBJ1-4 | TRBV19 | TRBD1 | NA | TGTGCCAGTAGTGTCGCCAGGGGGGCCGAAAAACTGTTTTTT | CASSVARGAEKLFF